A single sample gave rise to the 14 T cell receptor beta chains below, sequenced in a study of human T cells and chemical hapten exposure. Time point reported: pre-sensitization, week 0. As for treatment: therapeutic diphenylcyclopropenone sensitization with weekly scalp DPC. A single record per CDR3 protein comes from TCRdb applying MiXCR to the RACE reads. Among roughly 50,000 distinct CDR3 sequences listed, 9.5% to 10% were seen once. The sequencing here drew on whole blood, taken in connection with sensitization to the hapten diphenylcyclopropenone (DPC). The receptors come from a man in his forties with alopecia areata. Some clones in this sample may be carry-over from other donors' samples.

This clonotype has ten or more counts. The chain is built from TRBV24-1 and TRBJ2-5; no clear D. The CDR3 spans 13 residues. Trimming took off 4 bases at V and 1 base at J, with 6 bases between the two ends. CDR1 is KGHDR and CDR2 is SFDVKD in the germline V gene. DNA of the CDR3: TGTGCCACCAGTGACAGGACCCAAGAGACCCAGTACTTC. Protein: CATSDRTQETQYF.

The chain uses TRBV12-3 or TRBV12-4 and TRBJ2-7; 7 nucleotides line up with TRBD2. This CDR3 is 15 amino acids long. The ends lost 3 bases at V and 3 bases at J; junction bases unmatched: 8. The CDR3 DNA is TGTGCCAGCAGTTTCAGCGGGGCTGGGGGCTACGAGCAGTACTTC. Its protein product is CASSFSGAGGYEQYF.

V and J are TRBV6-5 and TRBJ1-3, with 7 nucleotides matching TRBD1. CDR3 length: 17 amino acids. The V and J ends lost 6 bases and 4 bases, in that order; junction bases with no gene match: 15. The germline V gene encodes CDR1 MNHEY and CDR2 SVGAGI. For the CDR3, the DNA is TGTGCCAGCAGCCAACCTTGGGACAGACCTGGCGGAAACACCATATATTTT. As protein: CASSQPWDRPGGNTIYF.

This clonotype was seen repeatedly, ten times or more. CDR3 sequence reads: CASSLGTSVHNEQFF. The CDR3 DNA follows: TGTGCCAGCAGTCTCGGGACTAGCGTTCACAATGAGCAGTTCTTC. The V and J genes are TRBV12-3 or TRBV12-4 and TRBJ2-1, with 10 bases fitting TRBD2. The CDR3 loop spans 15 amino acids. Trimming at V came to 5 bases and at J to 5 bases, leaving 6 bases not matched to a gene.

The genes are TRBV7-3 and TRBJ2-5, with 7 nucleotides matching TRBD2. Unmatched junction bases numbered 7, after V lost 5 bases and J lost 7 bases. Per the germline V gene, CDR1 is SGHTA and CDR2 is FQGTGA. The CDR3 loop spans 13 amino acids. The CDR3 is CASSPLGGVTQYF. The CDR3 DNA is TGTGCCAGCAGCCCCTTGGGGGGGGTGACCCAGTACTTC.

This clonotype showed up just a few times. The rearrangement joins TRBV6-1 to TRBJ1-2; D possibly corresponds to TRBD1 (6 bases). The CDR3 has 13 amino acids. The V end lost 6 bases, the J end lost 8 bases, and 16 bases lay between the germline ends. Germline CDR1 reads MNHNS; CDR2 reads SASEGT. The CDR3 DNA sequence: TGTGCCAGCAGCCTCGTTGGGGGCGGAGGCTACACCTTC. Translated: CASSLVGGGGYTF.

The rearrangement links TRBV2 to TRBJ1-1, with TRBD1 identical over 7 bases. CDR3 length: 11 amino acids. V shed 6 bases and J 11 bases; nucleotides not matched to a gene: 6. CDR1 is SNHLY, CDR2 FYNNEI, per germline. CDR3 residues: CASRDRVEAFF. In nucleotides, the CDR3 is TGTGCCAGCAGAGACAGGGTGGAGGCTTTCTTT.

The rearrangement uses TRBV20-1 and TRBJ2-7, with D possibly matching TRBD2 (5 bases). Deletions cut 2 bases from V and 4 bases from J, with 18 bases between. Germline V CDR1 and CDR2: DFQATT, SNEGSKA (reference sequence). There are 15 residues in the CDR3. CDR3 residues: CSARKSPLELYEQYF. The CDR3 DNA reads as TGCAGTGCTAGAAAAAGCCCACTAGAGCTTTACGAGCAGTACTTC.

This clonotype was seen only a few times. This chain uses TRBV6-2 or TRBV6-3 with TRBJ2-6, with D hard to call. The CDR3 sequence is 13 residues long. V was shortened by 8 bases and J by 2 bases, with 7 bases between the two germline ends. Per the germline V gene, CDR1 is MNHEY and CDR2 is SVGEGT. The CDR3 loop reads CASRKTGANVLTF. The CDR3 DNA reads as TGTGCCAGCCGAAAGACTGGGGCCAACGTCCTGACTTTC.

This clonotype was detected many times. This chain uses TRBV27 with TRBJ2-2; 8 bases are shared with TRBD2. CDR3 length equals 15 residues. V lost 5 bases to trimming and J lost 9 bases; unmatched junction nucleotides: 11. Germline loops: CDR1 MNHEY, CDR2 SMNVEV (reference sequence). CDR3 in amino acids: CASSPSGRGQRELFF. The CDR3 coding sequence is TGTGCCAGCAGTCCTAGCGGGCGTGGTCAACGGGAGCTGTTTTTT.

This clonotype is classed as medium-sized. The rearrangement uses TRBV12-3 or TRBV12-4 and TRBJ2-1; D is uncertain. The CDR3 sequence is 14 residues long. V gave up 5 bases and J gave up 5 bases, with 13 bases separating them. The CDR3 region is CASSPLSRDNEQFF. The CDR3 nucleotides are TGTGCCAGCAGTCCTTTGTCCCGTGACAATGAGCAGTTCTTC.

There are a few counts of this clonotype. The rearrangement joins TRBV28 to TRBJ2-1, with a possible D match to TRBD1 (6 bases). The CDR3 has 19 amino acids. Germline CDR1 reads MDHEN; CDR2 reads SYDVKM. Trimming took 5 bases from V and 0 from J, leaving 23 bases between them. The CDR3 nucleotides read TGTGCCAGCAGTGGATTGACAAAGACAGGATACAGCTCCTACAATGAGCAGTTCTTC. It specifies CASSGLTKTGYSSYNEQFF.

The chain uses TRBV20-1 and TRBJ2-4; TRBD1 aligns across 11 bases. V dropped 5 bases and J dropped 2; count of bases not matched to a gene: 5. Per germline, CDR1 DFQATT and CDR2 SNEGSKA (reference sequence). The CDR3 is made up of 15 amino acids. CDR3 bases: TGCAGTGCTCTGGACAGGGGGCTATCCAAAAACATTCAGTACTTC. Translating gives CSALDRGLSKNIQYF.

This clonotype was observed many times. The gene calls are TRBV10-3 and TRBJ2-6; TRBD2 might be the D (5 bases). The CDR3 has 15 amino acids. The germline V gene has CDR1 ENHRY and CDR2 SYGVKD. Trimming cost V 4 bases and J 2 bases, with 9 bases left between them. The CDR3 loop reads CAISGSGTGANVLTF. CDR3 bases: TGTGCCATCAGTGGATCCGGGACTGGGGCCAACGTCCTGACTTTC.